Here is one T cell receptor beta chain with its context. Its antigen is as yet unknown. The data belong to a study of vaccination effects on CD4 cells after COVID-19. The length of the CDR3 is 15 residues. Germline CDR1 is SNHLY and CDR2 is FYNNEI. The junction had 8 bases not matched to a gene; V was cut back by 10 bases and J by 5 bases. Expansion with viral peptide pools was applied to antigen-specific CD4+ T cells by the ViraFEST assay prior to sequencing. Culture lasted approximately 10 days before CD4+ T cell isolation. Participants were vaccinated with two doses of either the BNT162b2 or mRNA-1273 vaccine. Profiled with immunoSEQ multiplex PCR; TCRdb holds only in-frame clones, not every one. The table includes 35,000 to 45,000 clones, approximately 84% detected once.

This clonotype was obtained from a human donor who received a COVID-19 vaccine. Some clones in this sample may be carry-over from other donors' samples. The input for sequencing was CD4+ T cells from PBMCs cultured with HCoV-NL63 spike peptides, taken after COVID-19 vaccination. The V call is TRBV2, the J call TRBJ2-6; 10 bases map to TRBD1. DNA of the CDR3: TGTGCCACCCAAAAGGACAGGGGGTGGGCCAACGTCCTGACTTTC. This translates into CATQKDRGWANVLTF. Drawing the rest from reference TRBV2 and TRBJ2-6, the complete variable domain is EPEVTQTPSHQVTQMGQEVILRCVPISNHLYFYWYRQILGQKVEFLVSFYNNEISEKSEIFDDQFSVERPDGSNFTLKIRSTKLEDSAMYFCATQKDRGWANVLTFGAGSRLTVL.